This T cell receptor (beta chain) came from a study of blood T cell repertoires in COVID-19 (dated by TCRdb to between 2020 and 2021). With regard to the full study: Samples covering the acute and convalescent phases of COVID-19 were provided by collaborators in the United States, Italy and Spain. Subjects who had been exposed to COVID-19, were actively infected with it, or had recovered from it provided the deeply sampled blood TCRbeta repertoires that made up the dataset. The prospective study material was composed of cDNA or gDNA derived from T cells, B-cell-depleted T cells, or PBMCs. Where available, HLA class I and class II types were taken from metadata supplied by the sample provider and were not determined by assay-based typing. The samples were drawn from the first 160 participants of the ongoing ImmuneRACE study and from 950 to 1,500 subjects provided by 6 global collaborators. A de-identified subject ID, COVID-19 status, age in years and sex were almost always included in the sample metadata. The repertoires were released in a freely available public database meant as a resource for research on the immune response to SARS-CoV-2.

General study outcomes and caveats: The quantity of clinical and demographic metadata differed by source and by participant and was supplied without curation.

TCRbeta CDR3 regions were amplified from genomic DNA using the immunoSEQ Assay, a bias-controlled multiplex PCR. Regarding the original processing steps: Within the assay, amplification of reference gene primers was used to estimate how many nucleated cells each sample contained. To quantify the absolute abundance of each unique TCRbeta CDR3 rearrangement, sequence reads were collapsed and filtered. For each sample, productive Simpson clonality was calculated as the square root of Simpson's diversity index over productive rearrangements. TCRdb obtained this table from immuneACCESS and retained in-frame rearrangements with V and J assigned. These tables miss some clones; where compared with another copy, unresolved V genes account for less than half of the shortfall, and the remainder is unexplained. V and J calls plus clone size are reproduced from that table; the DNA served to infer D and trimming. In all, the sample holds about 160,000 clones, and roughly 86% of those were seen once. Roughly 7.7% of the sample rests with the top ten.

This clone was recorded once. No antigen is known for it. No base quality values were provided; no much bigger clone lies one nucleotide off. Samples from volunteer blood donors who had recovered from COVID-19 were contributed by a second Seattle source. The collaborating institutions used their own protocols to collect whole blood in K2EDTA tubes. Collaborator samples were shipped for TCRbeta analysis as frozen whole blood, isolated PBMCs, or DNA extracted from either sample type. Sequencing was carried out using peripheral blood. This TCR came from a man aged 40-50 years who had recovered from COVID-19.

The CDR3 region has the sequence CASSYGTSGYNEQFF. At the DNA level, the sequence is TGTGCCAGCAGTTACGGGACTAGCGGCTACAATGAGCAGTTCTTC. The chain links TRBV6-5 with TRBJ2-1; 11 of the junction bases match TRBD2. The junction shows trimming of 2 bases on V and 3 bases on J, and the gene matches do not reach 0 bases of it. The CDR3 has 15 amino acids, counting the end cysteine and phenylalanine. Only the CDR3 portion is preserved as DNA: 45 bases, with reading frame beginning at the first base. Based on the germline V gene, the CDR1 and CDR2 sequences are MNHEY and SVGAGI.